The clone carrying this T cell receptor (beta chain) showed up many times. What it recognizes is unknown. This sample was included in a study of CD8+CD57+ T cells in acquired aplastic anemia. For the study at large: About 3 ug was the average amount of DNA from sorted CD4+ and CD8+ cells.

General study results and limits: In common between the patients and the controls were around 30 CD8+ CDR3 sequences.

For CDR3 and TCR beta VDJ profiling, genomic DNA was the template used. TCRdb passed the reads through MiXCR, listing each CDR3 protein once. The sample has about 160,000 distinct CDR3 sequences, more than 45% seen once. The sequenced patients had an expansion of CD8+CD57+ cells seen by flow cytometry. A severe acquired aplastic anemia diagnosis applied to all patients. Patient blood was sampled before any therapy had been received. V lost 5 bases to trimming and J lost 5 bases; unmatched junction nucleotides: 6. The CDR3 runs 15 residues. Material: sorted CD4+, CD8+, or CD8+CD57+ T cells (not recorded which) from PBMCs. This TCR was sampled from a human donor with aplastic anemia. This chain connects TRBV12-3 or TRBV12-4 to TRBJ2-3, with 11 bases that match TRBD1. CDR3 in amino acids: CASSKRTGGIDTQYF. In DNA, the CDR3 is TGTGCCAGCAGTAAACGGACAGGGGGCATAGATACGCAGTATTTT.